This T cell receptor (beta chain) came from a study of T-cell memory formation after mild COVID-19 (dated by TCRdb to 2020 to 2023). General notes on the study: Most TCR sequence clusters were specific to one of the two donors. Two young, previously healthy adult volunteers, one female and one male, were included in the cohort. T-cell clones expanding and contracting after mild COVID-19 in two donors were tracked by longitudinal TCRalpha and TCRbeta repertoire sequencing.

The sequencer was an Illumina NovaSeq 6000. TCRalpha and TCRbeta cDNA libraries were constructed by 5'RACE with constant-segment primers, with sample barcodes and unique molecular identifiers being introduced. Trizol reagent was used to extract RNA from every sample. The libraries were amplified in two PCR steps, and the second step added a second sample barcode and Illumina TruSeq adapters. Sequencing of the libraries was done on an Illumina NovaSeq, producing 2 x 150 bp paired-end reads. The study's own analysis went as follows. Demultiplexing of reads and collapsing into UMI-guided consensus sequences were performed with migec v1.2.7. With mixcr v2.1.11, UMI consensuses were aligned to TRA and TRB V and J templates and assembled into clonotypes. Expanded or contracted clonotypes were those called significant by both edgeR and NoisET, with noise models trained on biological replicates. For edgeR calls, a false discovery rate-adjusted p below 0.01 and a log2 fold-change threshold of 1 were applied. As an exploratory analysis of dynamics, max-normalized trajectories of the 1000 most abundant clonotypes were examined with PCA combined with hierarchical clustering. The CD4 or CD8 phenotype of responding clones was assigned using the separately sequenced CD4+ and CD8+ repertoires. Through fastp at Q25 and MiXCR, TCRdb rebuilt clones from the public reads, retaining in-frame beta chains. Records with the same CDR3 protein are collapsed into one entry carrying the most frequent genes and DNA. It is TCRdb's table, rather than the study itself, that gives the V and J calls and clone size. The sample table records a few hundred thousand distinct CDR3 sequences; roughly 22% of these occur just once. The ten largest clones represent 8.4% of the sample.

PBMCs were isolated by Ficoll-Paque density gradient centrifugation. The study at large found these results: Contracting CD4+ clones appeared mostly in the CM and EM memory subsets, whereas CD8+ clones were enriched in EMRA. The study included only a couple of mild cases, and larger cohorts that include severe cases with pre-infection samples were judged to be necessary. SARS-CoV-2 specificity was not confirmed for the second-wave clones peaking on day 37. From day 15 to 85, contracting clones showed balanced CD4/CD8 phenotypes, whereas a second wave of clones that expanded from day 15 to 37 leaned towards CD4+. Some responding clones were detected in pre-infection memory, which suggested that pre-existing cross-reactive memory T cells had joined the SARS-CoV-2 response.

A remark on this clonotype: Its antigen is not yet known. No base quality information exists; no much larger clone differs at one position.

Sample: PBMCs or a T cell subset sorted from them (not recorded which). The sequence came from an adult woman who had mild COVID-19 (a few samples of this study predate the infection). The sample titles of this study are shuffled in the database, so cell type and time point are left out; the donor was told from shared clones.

The CDR3 region: CASSPPRGGPPNTEAFF. The bases read TGTGCCAGCAGTCCCCCGCGCGGAGGGCCCCCGAACACTGAAGCTTTCTTT. In this chain, TRBV12-3 or TRBV12-4 is recombined with TRBJ1-1, with the identity of the D gene unclear. From cysteine to phenylalanine, the CDR3 is 17 amino acids long. Of all the DNA, just the CDR3 is kept, 51 bases in frame from base 1. Trimming costs V 5 bases and J 1 base, and their ends lie 20 bases apart.